The present entry profiles one T cell receptor (beta chain) with its context. Its antigen is currently unknown. The data were obtained in a study of cytomegalovirus exposure and HLA in healthy donors. Overall study: Out of roughly 170 million T cells, an earlier analysis found fewer than 140 million unique TCR beta sequences in total.

CDR1 and CDR2 from the germline V gene are SNHLY and FYNNEI. The CDR3 is 16 residues long. Overall study results and limits: V- and J-gene trimming in TCR beta was tied to a missense DCLRE1C variant by an analysis performed later. Roughly uniform sequencing depth across donors was assumed, possibly incorrectly.

60 Vbeta and 13 Jbeta primers were used in PCR. Generated by immunoSEQ multiplex PCR, the TCRdb table keeps only in-frame clones and is missing some. The table has 150,000 to 200,000 clones, 70% to 90% seen once. The V gene is TRBV2, the J gene TRBJ1-3, with 11 nucleotides matching TRBD1. The J call may be in error: the DNA end matches TRBJ2-2 better. Specimen: PBMCs. This receptor was obtained from a man between 18 and 35 years old in good health and CMV-seropositive. CDR3 bases: TGTGCCAGCAGGATCCGGACAGGGGGCGTCACCGGGGAGCTGTTTTTT. This sequence encodes CASRIRTGGVTGELFF.